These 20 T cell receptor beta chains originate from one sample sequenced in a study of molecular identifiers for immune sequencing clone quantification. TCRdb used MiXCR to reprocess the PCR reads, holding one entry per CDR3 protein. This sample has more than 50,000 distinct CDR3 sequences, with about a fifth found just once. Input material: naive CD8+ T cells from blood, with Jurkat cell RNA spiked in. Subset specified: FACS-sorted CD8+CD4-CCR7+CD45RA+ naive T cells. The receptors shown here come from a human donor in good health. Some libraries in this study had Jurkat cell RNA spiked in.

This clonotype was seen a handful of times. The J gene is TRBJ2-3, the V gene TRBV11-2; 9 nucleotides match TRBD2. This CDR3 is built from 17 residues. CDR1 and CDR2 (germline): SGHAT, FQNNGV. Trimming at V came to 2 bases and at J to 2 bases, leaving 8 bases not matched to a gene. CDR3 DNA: TGTGCCAGCAGCTTACCTGTTGCGGGAGGGGACACAGATACGCAGTATTTT. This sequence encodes CASSLPVAGGDTDTQYF.

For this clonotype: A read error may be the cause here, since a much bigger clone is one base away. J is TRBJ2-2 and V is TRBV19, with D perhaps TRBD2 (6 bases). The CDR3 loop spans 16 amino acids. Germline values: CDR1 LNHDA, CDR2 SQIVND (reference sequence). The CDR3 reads CASGIGLREPTGELFF. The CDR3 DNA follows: TGTGCCAGTGGTATCGGACTAAGGGAACCCACCGGGGAGCTGTTTTTT.

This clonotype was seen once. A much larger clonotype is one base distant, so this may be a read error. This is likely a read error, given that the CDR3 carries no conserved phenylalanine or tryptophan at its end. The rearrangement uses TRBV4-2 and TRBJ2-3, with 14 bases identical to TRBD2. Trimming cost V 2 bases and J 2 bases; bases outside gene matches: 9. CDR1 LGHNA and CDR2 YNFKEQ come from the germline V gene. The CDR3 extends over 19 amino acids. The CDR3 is CASSQPRGLAGDNTDTQYS. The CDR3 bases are TGTGCCAGCAGCCAACCCCGGGGACTAGCGGGGGACAACACAGATACGCAGTATTCT.

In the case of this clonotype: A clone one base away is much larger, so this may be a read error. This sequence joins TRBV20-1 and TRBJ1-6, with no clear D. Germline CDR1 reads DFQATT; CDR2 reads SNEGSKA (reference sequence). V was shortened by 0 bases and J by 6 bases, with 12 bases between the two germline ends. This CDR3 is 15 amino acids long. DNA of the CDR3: TGCAGTGCTAGAGATCTGCAAGGTTCTAATTCACCCCTCCACTTT. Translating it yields CSARDLQGSNSPLHF.

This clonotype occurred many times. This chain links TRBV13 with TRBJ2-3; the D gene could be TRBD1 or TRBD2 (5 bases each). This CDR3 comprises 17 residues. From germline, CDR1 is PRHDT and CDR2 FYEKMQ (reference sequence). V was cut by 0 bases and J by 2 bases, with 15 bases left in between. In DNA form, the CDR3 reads TGTGCCAGCAGCTTAGGCGGGAATGGGGCGTACACAGATACGCAGTATTTT. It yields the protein CASSLGGNGAYTDTQYF.

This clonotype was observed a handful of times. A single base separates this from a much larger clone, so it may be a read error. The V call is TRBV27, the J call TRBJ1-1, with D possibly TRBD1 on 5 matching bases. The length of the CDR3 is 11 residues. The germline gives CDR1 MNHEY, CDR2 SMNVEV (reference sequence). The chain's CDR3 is CATQGVGEALF. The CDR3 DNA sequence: TGTGCCACCCAAGGGGTAGGTGAAGCTCTCTTT.

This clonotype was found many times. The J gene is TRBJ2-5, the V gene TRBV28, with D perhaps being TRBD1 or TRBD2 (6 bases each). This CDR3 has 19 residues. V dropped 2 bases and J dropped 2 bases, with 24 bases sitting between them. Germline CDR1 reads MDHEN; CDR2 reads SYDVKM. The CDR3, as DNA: TGTGCCAGCAGTTTAGGGTTGCTGGGGAGGCCAAGGGGGCAAGAGACCCAGTACTTC. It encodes CASSLGLLGRPRGQETQYF.

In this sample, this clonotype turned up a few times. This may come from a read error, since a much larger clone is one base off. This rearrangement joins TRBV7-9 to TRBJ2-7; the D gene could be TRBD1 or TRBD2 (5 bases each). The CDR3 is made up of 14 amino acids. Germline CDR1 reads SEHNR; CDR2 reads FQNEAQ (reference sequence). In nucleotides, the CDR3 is TGTGCCAGTACCCGGGACCCGAGCTCCTACGAGCAGTGCTTC. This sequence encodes CASTRDPSSYEQCF.

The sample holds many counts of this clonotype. The CDR3 region is CASNSGQPGQYF. The CDR3 DNA follows: TGTGCCAGTAACTCCGGACAACCCGGGCAGTACTTC. The chain joins TRBV19 to TRBJ2-7; possibly TRBD1 for D (5 bases). In germline, CDR1 is LNHDA, CDR2 SQIVND (reference sequence). There are 12 residues in the CDR3. V lost 7 bases and J 9 bases, leaving 16 bases between the germline ends.

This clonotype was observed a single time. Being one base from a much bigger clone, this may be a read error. The CDR3 coding sequence is TGTGCCAGCAGCCCGAGGGGAGGGTCAATCGGCTCCTGCAATGAGCAGTTCTTC. It codes for CASSPRGGSIGSCNEQFF. The chain joins TRBV7-9 to TRBJ2-1; 7 bases are a match to TRBD2. Germline V CDR1 and CDR2: SEHNR, FQNEAQ (reference sequence). The CDR3 runs to 18 residues. The whole variable domain, remainder taken from reference TRBV7-9 and TRBJ2-1, is DTGVSQNPRHKITKRGQNVTFRCDPISEHNRLYWYRQTLGQGPEFLTYFQNEAQLEKSRLLSDRFSAERPKGSFSTLEIQRTEQGDSAMYLCASSPRGGSIGSCNEQFFGPGTRLTVL.

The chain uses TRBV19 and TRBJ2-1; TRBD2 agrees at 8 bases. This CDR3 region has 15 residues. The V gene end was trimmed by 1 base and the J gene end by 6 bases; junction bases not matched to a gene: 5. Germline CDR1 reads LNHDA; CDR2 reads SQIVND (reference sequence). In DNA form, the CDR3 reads TGTGCCAGTAGTATAGCACCTGGGACTAGCAATGAGCAGTTCTTC. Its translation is CASSIAPGTSNEQFF.

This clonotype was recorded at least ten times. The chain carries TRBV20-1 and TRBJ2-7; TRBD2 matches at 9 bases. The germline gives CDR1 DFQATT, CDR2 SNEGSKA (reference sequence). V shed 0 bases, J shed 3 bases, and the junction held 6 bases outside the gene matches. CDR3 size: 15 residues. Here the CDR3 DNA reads TGCAGTGCTAGAGATTCGGCTAGCGGGATCTACGAGCAGTACTTC. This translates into CSARDSASGIYEQYF.

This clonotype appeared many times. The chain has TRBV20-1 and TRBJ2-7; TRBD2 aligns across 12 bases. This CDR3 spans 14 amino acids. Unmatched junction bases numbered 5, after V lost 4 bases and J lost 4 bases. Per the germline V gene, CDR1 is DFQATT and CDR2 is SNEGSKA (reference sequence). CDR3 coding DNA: TGCAGTGCTACTATCGGACTAGCGGGATACGAGCAGTACTTC. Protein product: CSATIGLAGYEQYF.

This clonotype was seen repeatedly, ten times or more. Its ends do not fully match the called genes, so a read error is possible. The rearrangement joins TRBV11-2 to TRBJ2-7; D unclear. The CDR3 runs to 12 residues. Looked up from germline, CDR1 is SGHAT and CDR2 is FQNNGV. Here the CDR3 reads CASSFGAWTVDF. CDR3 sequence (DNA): TGTGCCAGCAGCTTCGGTGCTTGGACCGTCGACTTC.

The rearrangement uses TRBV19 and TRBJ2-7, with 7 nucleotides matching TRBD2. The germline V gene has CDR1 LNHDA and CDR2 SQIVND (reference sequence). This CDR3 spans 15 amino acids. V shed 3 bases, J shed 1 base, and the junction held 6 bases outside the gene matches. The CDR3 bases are TGTGCCAGTAGTATTGAGTCTAGCGGATCCTACGAGCAGTACTTC. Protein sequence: CASSIESSGSYEQYF.

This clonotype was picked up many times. CDR3 bases: TGTGCCAGCCAGCGGTCGGGGGCCTTGGAAAAACTGTTTTTT. Residues: CASQRSGALEKLFF. The chain recombines TRBV19 with TRBJ1-4; TRBD1 might be the D (6 bases). Trimming removed 9 bases at V and 8 bases at J, with 19 bases between. Germline loops: CDR1 LNHDA, CDR2 SQIVND (reference sequence). This CDR3 has 14 amino acids.

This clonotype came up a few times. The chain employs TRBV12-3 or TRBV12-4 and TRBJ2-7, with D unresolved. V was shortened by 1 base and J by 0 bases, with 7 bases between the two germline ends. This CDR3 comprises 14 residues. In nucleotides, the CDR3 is TGTGCCAGCAGTTTAGGGTTCCCCTCCTACGAGCAGTACTTC. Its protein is CASSLGFPSYEQYF.

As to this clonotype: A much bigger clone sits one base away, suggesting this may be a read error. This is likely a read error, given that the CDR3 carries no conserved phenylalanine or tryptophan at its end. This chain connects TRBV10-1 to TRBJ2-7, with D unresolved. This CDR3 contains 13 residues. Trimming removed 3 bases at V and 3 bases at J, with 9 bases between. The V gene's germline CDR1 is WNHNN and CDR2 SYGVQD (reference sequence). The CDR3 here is CASSDLLSYEQYL. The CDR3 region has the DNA TGCGCCAGCAGTGATTTGTTAAGCTACGAGCAGTACCTC.

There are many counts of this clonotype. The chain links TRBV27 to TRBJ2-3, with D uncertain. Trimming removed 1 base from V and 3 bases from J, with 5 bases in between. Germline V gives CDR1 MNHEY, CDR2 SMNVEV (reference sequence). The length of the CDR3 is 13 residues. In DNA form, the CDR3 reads TGTGCCAGCAGTTTATTCCAGACAGATACGCAGTATTTT. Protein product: CASSLFQTDTQYF.

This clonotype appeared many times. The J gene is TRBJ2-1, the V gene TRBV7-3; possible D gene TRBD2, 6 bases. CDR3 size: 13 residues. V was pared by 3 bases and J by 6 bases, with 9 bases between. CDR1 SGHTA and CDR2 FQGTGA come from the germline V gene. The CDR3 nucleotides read TGTGCCAGCAGCTTCCAAGCGGGCAATGAGCAGTTCTTC. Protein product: CASSFQAGNEQFF.